This TCR beta chain emerged from a study of technical replicates of blood from a few donors. Per the germline V gene, CDR1 is SGHVS and CDR2 is FQNEAQ. This CDR3 spans 13 amino acids. Between the trimmed V and J ends, which lost 3 bases and 4 bases, there was a span of 9 bases. The data were produced by immunoSEQ multiplex PCR, yet TCRdb's version contains in-frame clones alone and is incomplete. The sample comprises 68,000 or so clones, 95% to 97% of which are singletons, and around 0.29% rests with the top ten. The chain links TRBV7-8 to TRBJ1-1; D is possibly TRBD1 (5 bases). This receptor was identified in a human donor in good health. The sequenced material came from T cells isolated from PBMCs. CDR3 DNA sequence: TGTGCCAGCAGCTTGGGGGGGGGCACTGAAGCTTTCTTT. It encodes CASSLGGGTEAFF.